A single sample gave rise to the 30 T cell receptor beta chains below, sequenced in a study of T-cell memory formation after mild COVID-19. Each CDR3 protein gets one entry after TCRdb re-called the 5' RACE reads with MiXCR. The sample lists hundreds of thousands of distinct CDR3 sequences; 20% to 25% were seen once. Sequencing was done on a sample of PBMCs or a T cell subset sorted from them (not recorded which). Source of these receptors: a man between 18 and 35 years old who had mild COVID-19 (a few samples of this study predate the infection). Cell type and time point are not known.

The chain links TRBV6-6 to TRBJ2-7; D gene uncertain. Trimming pared 6 bases from V and 2 bases from J, leaving 14 bases between. The CDR3 sequence is 14 residues long. CDR1 MNHNY and CDR2 SVGAGI come from the germline V gene (reference sequence). The CDR3 loop reads CASRDRAPTYEQYV. In DNA form, the CDR3 reads TGTGCCAGCAGAGACCGGGCTCCGACCTACGAGCAGTACGTC.

The chain is built from TRBV4-3 and TRBJ2-3; 7 nucleotides line up with TRBD2. Per the germline V gene, CDR1 is LGHNA and CDR2 is YSLEER. The CDR3 has 12 amino acids. V was pared by 3 bases and J by 8 bases, with 2 bases of the junction left unmatched. CDR3 residues: CASSQRGGTQYF. In DNA, the CDR3 is TGCGCCAGCAGCCAGCGCGGGGGTACGCAGTATTTT.

This clonotype was found a few times. The V and J genes are TRBV5-1 and TRBJ1-5, with D unresolved. CDR3 length equals 15 residues. The germline V gene encodes CDR1 SGHRS and CDR2 YFSETQ. V was pared by 4 bases and J by 0 bases, with 11 bases between. CDR3 coding DNA: TGCGCCAGCAGCCTTGACGGGTATAGCAATCAGCCCCAGCATTTT. This gives the protein CASSLDGYSNQPQHF.

This clonotype was seen more than once but under ten times. Here the CDR3 DNA reads TGCGCCAGCAGCTTGGCGGCCAGTAACTATGGCTACACCTTC. Translated: CASSLAASNYGYTF. The genes are TRBV5-1 and TRBJ1-2; D is unclear. The CDR3 consists of 14 residues. Germline-derived CDR1 and CDR2 are SGHRS and YFSETQ. The V gene lost 0 bases and the J gene lost 1 base, with 7 bases spanning the gap.

The V gene is TRBV4-1, the J gene TRBJ2-2; D gene unclear. V lost 0 bases, J lost 5 bases, and 10 bases lay in between. The CDR3 length is 15 residues. Germline loops: CDR1 MGHRA, CDR2 YSYEKL. The CDR3 spells CASSQDPSGTGELFF. The CDR3 DNA reads as TGCGCCAGCAGCCAAGATCCCAGTGGGACCGGGGAGCTGTTTTTT.

The J gene is TRBJ2-1, the V gene TRBV11-2; D uncertain. Germline V gene lookup returns CDR1 SGHAT and CDR2 FQNNGV. The CDR3 runs to 12 residues. The V gene lost 3 bases and the J gene lost 12 bases, with 12 bases spanning the gap. For the CDR3, the DNA is TGTGCCAGCAGCTTCCCCTATGGTGGGCAGTTCTTC. Encoded protein: CASSFPYGGQFF.

This clonotype was detected only a few times. V is TRBV5-1 and J is TRBJ2-2, with D tentatively TRBD1 (5 bases). Germline V gene lookup returns CDR1 SGHRS and CDR2 YFSETQ. The ends were cut back, 0 bases at V and 2 bases at J, with 8 bases in the middle. CDR3 length: 15 residues. The CDR3 reads CASSLEGVNTGELFF. The CDR3 coding sequence is TGCGCCAGCAGCTTGGAAGGGGTTAACACCGGGGAGCTGTTTTTT.

This chain links TRBV6-5 with TRBJ2-7, with 8 bases fitting TRBD1. Germline CDR1 reads MNHEY; CDR2 reads SVGAGI. This CDR3 has 15 residues. Trimming at V came to 1 base and at J to 3 bases, leaving 5 bases not matched to a gene. For the CDR3, the DNA is TGTGCCAGCAGTTACTTCACCGGGACAGGCTACGAGCAGTACTTC. Translating it yields CASSYFTGTGYEQYF.

The rearrangement links TRBV7-2 to TRBJ2-5; 8 positions match TRBD2. CDR3 size: 15 residues. Trimming took 3 bases from V and 1 from J; bases not matched to a gene: 4. CDR1 SGHTA and CDR2 FQGNSA come from the germline V gene. CDR3 DNA sequence: TGTGCCAGCAGCTTTATAGCGGGGATCCAAGAGACCCAGTACTTC. Residues: CASSFIAGIQETQYF.

This clonotype occurred a few times. The chain's CDR3 is CASSGSLGPSTDTQYF. DNA for the CDR3: TGTGCCAGCTCGGGGAGTTTAGGGCCAAGCACAGATACGCAGTATTTT. The chain uses TRBV18 and TRBJ2-3, with a tentative D call TRBD2 (5 bases). Between the trimmed V and J ends, which lost 6 bases and 0 bases, there was a span of 16 bases. Germline CDR1 is KGHSH and CDR2 is LQKENI. CDR3 length: 16 amino acids. Drawing the rest from reference TRBV18 and TRBJ2-3, the complete variable domain is NAGVMQNPRHLVRRRGQEARLRCSPMKGHSHVYWYRQLPEEGLKFMVYLQKENIIDESGMPKERFSAEFPKEGPSILRIQQVVRGDSAAYFCASSGSLGPSTDTQYFGPGTRLTVL.

The rearrangement uses TRBV21-1 and TRBJ2-2; TRBD2 reflects the table's D call only, with no check against the DNA. TRBV21-1 is described as a pseudogene. The CDR3 is 18 residues long. The CDR3: CASTIPPSGENNTGELFF. The CDR3 coding sequence is TGTGCCAGCACCATCCCCCCTAGCGGGGAGAATAACACCGGGGAGCTGTTTTTT.

The rearrangement uses TRBV7-2 and TRBJ2-7; weak D call: TRBD2 (5 bases). CDR1 and CDR2 (germline): SGHTA, FQGNSA. The CDR3 has 13 residues. V was pared by 6 bases and J by 7 bases, with 16 bases between. The CDR3 region is CASSFTTSGEQYF. CDR3 DNA sequence: TGTGCCAGCAGTTTCACAACGTCGGGGGAGCAGTACTTC.

This clonotype was observed a handful of times. The V gene is TRBV10-3, the J gene TRBJ2-2, with 10 nucleotides matching TRBD1. The CDR3 is 19 amino acids. From germline, CDR1 is ENHRY and CDR2 SYGVKD. The junction had 18 bases not matched to a gene; V was cut back by 5 bases and J by 6 bases. CDR3 loop: CAISLSSSSHGQGAGELFF. DNA of the CDR3: TGTGCCATCAGTCTAAGCTCATCGTCGCATGGACAGGGGGCCGGGGAGCTGTTTTTT.

This clonotype was observed a few times. The V call is TRBV5-1, the J call TRBJ2-3, with TRBD1 identical over 8 bases. Germline V gene sequence: CDR1 SGHRS, CDR2 YFSETQ. Trimming took 6 bases from V and 3 from J; bases not matched to a gene: 9. The CDR3 has 15 residues. The CDR3 nucleotides are TGCGCCAGCAAGACAGGGGCGCCAGGTACAGATACGCAGTATTTT. Residues: CASKTGAPGTDTQYF. The full variable domain, with the rest looked up from reference TRBV5-1 and TRBJ2-3, is KAGVTQTPRYLIKTRGQQVTLSCSPISGHRSVSWYQQTPGQGLQFLFEYFSETQRNKGNFPGRFSGRQFSNSRSEMNVSTLELGDSALYLCASKTGAPGTDTQYFGPGTRLTVL.

The rearrangement uses TRBV6-5 and TRBJ2-7; 7 nucleotides line up with TRBD2. The CDR3 consists of 14 residues. The ends lost 0 bases at V and 2 bases at J; junction bases unmatched: 1. Germline values: CDR1 MNHEY, CDR2 SVGAGI. The CDR3 loop reads CASSYSLAAYEQYF. The CDR3 DNA sequence: TGTGCCAGCAGTTACTCCCTAGCGGCCTACGAGCAGTACTTC.

V gene TRBV5-1 combines with J gene TRBJ2-2; D unresolved. Per the germline V gene, CDR1 is SGHRS and CDR2 is YFSETQ. The CDR3 is made up of 13 amino acids. V lost 1 base and J lost 6, with 7 bases in between. The DNA for the CDR3 is TGCGCCAGCAGCTTGTCGCCGGCCGGGGAGCTGTTTTTT. This sequence encodes CASSLSPAGELFF.

The V gene is TRBV30, the J gene TRBJ1-5; no clear D gene. The CDR3 sequence is 13 residues long. The germline V and J ends were trimmed by 0 bases and 6 bases, with 9 bases remaining between them. From germline, CDR1 is GTSNPN and CDR2 SVGIG (reference sequence). CDR3 in DNA: TGTGCCTGGAGTGTCCTGGACGGTCAGCCCCAGCATTTT. As protein: CAWSVLDGQPQHF.

The chain is built from TRBV3-1 and TRBJ1-1; no clear D gene. This CDR3 is built from 14 residues. The germline V gene has CDR1 LGHDT and CDR2 YNNKEL (reference sequence). The germline V and J ends were trimmed by 0 bases and 2 bases, with 7 bases remaining between them. The CDR3 here is CASSQDGQNTEAFF. As DNA, the CDR3 is TGTGCCAGCAGCCAAGATGGGCAAAACACTGAAGCTTTCTTT.

The chain links TRBV24-1 to TRBJ2-1; a possible D gene is TRBD1 (6 bases). V shed 5 bases and J shed 10 bases, with 8 bases lying between them. Germline V gene sequence: CDR1 KGHDR, CDR2 SFDVKD. The CDR3 runs to 11 residues. The CDR3 reads CATSGGTEQFF. CDR3 DNA sequence: TGTGCCACCAGTGGAGGGACAGAGCAGTTCTTC.

The rearrangement links TRBV27 to TRBJ1-5, with D hard to call. The CDR3 length is 14 residues. Trimming shortened V by 2 bases and J by 6 bases, and 11 bases separated the two germline ends. The V gene's germline CDR1 is MNHEY and CDR2 SMNVEV (reference sequence). Here the CDR3 reads CASSLAGVIQPQHF. The CDR3 DNA sequence: TGTGCCAGCAGTTTAGCCGGGGTAATTCAGCCCCAGCATTTT.

This clonotype came up a few times. The chain couples TRBV7-8 to TRBJ2-2; 9 bases match TRBD2. This CDR3 is 16 amino acids long. After removal of 1 base from V and 7 bases from J, the junction contained 7 bases not matched to a gene. CDR1 and CDR2 from the germline V gene are SGHVS and FQNEAQ. The CDR3 nucleotides read TGTGCCAGCAGCTTAGGATGGCGGGGGGGCCTCGGGGAGCTGTTTTTT. It yields the protein CASSLGWRGGLGELFF.

This clonotype appeared a few times. The chain joins TRBV20-1 to TRBJ1-6; 8 bases fit TRBD1. The CDR3 totals 14 residues. J lost 8 bases, V lost 2 bases, and 5 bases had no gene match. Per the germline V gene, CDR1 is DFQATT and CDR2 is SNEGSKA (reference sequence). The DNA of the CDR3 is TGCAGTGCTAGATTGACAGGGGCGGATTCACCCCTCCACTTT. It translates to CSARLTGADSPLHF.

This clonotype turned up a few times. The CDR3 nucleotides read TGTGCCAGCAGTAGACAGGGCTCGAACACCGGGGAGCTGTTTTTT. It codes for CASSRQGSNTGELFF. The chain joins TRBV4-2 to TRBJ2-2, with TRBD1 identical over 7 bases. Germline CDR1 LGHNA, CDR2 YNFKEQ. The CDR3 has 15 amino acids. The junction had 4 bases not matched to a gene; V was cut back by 6 bases and J by 0 bases.

The CDR3 reads CASSQRSPGLTPSTQYF. The CDR3 DNA follows: TGCGCCAGCAGCCAAAGGAGTCCGGGACTTACCCCCTCGACCCAGTACTTC. The chain is built from TRBV4-1 and TRBJ2-5, with a weak D call TRBD2 (6 bases). Germline CDR1 and CDR2: MGHRA and YSYEKL. The CDR3 consists of 17 residues. With 2 bases removed from V and 7 bases from J, the gap between germline ends came to 23 bases.

The gene calls are TRBV5-6 and TRBJ2-5; 9 bases agree with TRBD2. Germline CDR1 and CDR2: SGHDT and YYEEEE. V was clipped by 4 bases and J by 2 bases; unmatched bases: 9. The CDR3 consists of 16 residues. CDR3 in DNA: TGTGCCAGCAGCCGACCCAGCGGGGGGAAACAAGAGACCCAGTACTTC. Translated: CASSRPSGGKQETQYF.

This clonotype was seen a few times. The CDR3 here is CASSPERGGGTEAFF. CDR3 nucleotides: TGCGCCAGCAGCCCGGAGCGGGGGGGTGGCACTGAAGCTTTCTTT. The rearrangement joins TRBV5-1 to TRBJ1-1, with D possibly matching TRBD1 (5 bases). Germline CDR1 is SGHRS and CDR2 is YFSETQ. V was cut by 4 bases and J by 4 bases, with 17 bases left in between. CDR3 length: 15 amino acids.

The genes are TRBV7-9 and TRBJ1-4, with D perhaps TRBD1 (6 bases). The CDR3 consists of 16 residues. Germline loops: CDR1 SEHNR, CDR2 FQNEAQ (reference sequence). V was shortened by 5 bases and J by 4 bases, with 17 bases between the two germline ends. CDR3 region: CASSPSPGAVNEKLFF. The CDR3 DNA sequence: TGTGCCAGCAGCCCGAGTCCAGGGGCGGTTAATGAAAAACTGTTTTTT.

This clonotype came up a few times. The V and J genes are TRBV6-6 and TRBJ1-1, with D uncertain. V was pared by 2 bases and J by 6 bases, with 10 bases between. CDR3 length equals 13 residues. Per germline, CDR1 MNHNY and CDR2 SVGAGI (reference sequence). The CDR3 here is CASSYRAEAEAFF. CDR3 sequence (DNA): TGTGCCAGCAGTTACCGGGCGGAAGCTGAAGCTTTCTTT.

This clonotype was observed a few times. Relative to the germline gene, one junction end is altered; a read error may explain this. V and J are TRBV5-6 and TRBJ1-2, with a possible D match to TRBD1 (6 bases). In germline, CDR1 is SGHDT, CDR2 YYEEEE. This CDR3 region has 13 residues. CDR3 coding DNA: TGTGCCAGCAGGTTGGACAGCGGCTATGGCTACACCTTC. Its protein is CASRLDSGYGYTF.

Many counts were recorded for this clonotype. The V gene is TRBV12-3 or TRBV12-4, the J gene TRBJ1-1; D is possibly TRBD1 (5 bases). This CDR3 is built from 14 residues. V lost 5 bases to trimming and J lost 1 base, with 11 bases between them. The CDR3 DNA is TGTGCCAGCAGTGAGGGACGGTGGAACACTGAAGCTTTCTTT. It encodes CASSEGRWNTEAFF.